This T cell receptor (beta chain) emerged from a study of patients with pleural tuberculosis. The CDR3 covers 15 residues. Germline CDR1 and CDR2: WNHNN and SYGVQD (reference sequence). Trimming removed 3 bases from V and 6 bases from J; junction bases left unmatched: 7. TCRdb reanalysed the reads using MiXCR and keeps one entry per CDR3 protein. The repertoire consists of around 54,000 distinct CDR3 sequences, with approximately 7.5% occurring once and the leading ten covering about a sixth. This sequence was found in a human donor with pleural tuberculosis. J is TRBJ2-1 and V is TRBV10-1; 8 bases are a match to TRBD2. This chain's CDR3 is CASSDSREGGNEQFF. CDR3 nucleotide sequence: TGCGCCAGCAGTGATTCCCGGGAGGGCGGCAATGAGCAGTTCTTC.